Listed below are T cell receptor beta chains from one sample, sequenced in a study of T cells in Graves' hyperthyroidism and ophthalmopathy. TCRdb used MiXCR to reprocess the multiplex PCR reads, holding one entry per CDR3 protein. The sample consists of hundreds of thousands of distinct CDR3 sequences, over 10% of them appearing once. The sample taken for sequencing was blood. The receptor set was obtained from a woman aged 18-35 years with Graves' hyperthyroidism. Each CDR3 is given with its conserved first and last residue. D genes are given only for firm matches. A clone size is listed for some rows: how often the clone was seen (once, few, many), or a class if it is expanded.

length	size	J	V	D	DNA	CDR3
14	many	TRBJ2-2	TRBV2	TRBD2	TGTGCCAGCAGTGAACCCCGGGAGGCCGGGGAGCTGTTTTTT	CASSEPREAGELFF
16	many	TRBJ2-7	TRBV2	TRBD2	TGTGCCAGCAGTGAAGCAAGGACTAGCGGGACATACGAGCAGTACTTC	CASSEARTSGTYEQYF
14	few	TRBJ2-7	TRBV5-1	.	TGCGCCAGCAGCTCCCAGGGGGGGCACTACGAGCAGTACTTC	CASSSQGGHYEQYF
16	many	TRBJ1-5	TRBV28	TRBD1	TGTGCCAGCAGGCGGCCGTACTCAGGGGGCCTTCAGCCCCAGCATTTT	CASRRPYSGGLQPQHF
15	many	TRBJ1-1	TRBV2	.	TGTGCCAGCGGGGACGGTGGGGCTCCCGGCACTGAAGCTTTCTTT	CASGDGGAPGTEAFF
12	many	TRBJ1-1	TRBV20-1	.	TGCAGTGCTAGAGGGCAGTACACTGAAGCTTTCTTT	CSARGQYTEAFF
17	many	TRBJ2-3	TRBV2	.	TGTGCCAGCAGTGAAGCTATATCGCCCGCCAGCACAGATACGCAGTATTTT	CASSEAISPASTDTQYF
17	many	TRBJ2-7	TRBV6-2/TRBV6-3	TRBD1	TGTGCCAGCAGTTCCTCCCTCCTCCGGGACAGGGACTACGAGCAGTACTTC	CASSSSLLRDRDYEQYF
13	many	TRBJ2-7	TRBV28	.	TGTGCCAGCAGTTTAGGACAGAGCTACGAGCAGTACTTC	CASSLGQSYEQYF
15	.	TRBJ2-7	TRBV10-2	.	TGCGCCGCAAAAATGGGGGGACTGAACAGTTACAAGCAGTACTTC	CAAKMGGLNSYKQYF
13	.	TRBJ1-2	TRBV29-1	.	TGCAGCGTCACAAGCGGGGTTGGCTATGGCTACACCTTC	CSVTSGVGYGYTF
15	few	TRBJ2-3	TRBV5-4	.	TGTGCCAGCAGCAATGCGGGACAACGCACAGATACGCAGTATTTT	CASSNAGQRTDTQYF
19	many	TRBJ2-5	TRBV13	TRBD2	TGTGCCAGCAGCCCAGGGGCTAGCGGGAGTCCGGCGGGGCGAGAGACCCAGTACTTC	CASSPGASGSPAGRETQYF
14	many	TRBJ1-6	TRBV28	TRBD1	TGTGCCAGCAGTAGGGACAGATATAATTCACCCCTCCACTTT	CASSRDRYNSPLHF
13	many	TRBJ2-7	TRBV27	.	TGTGCCAGCAGCCCAATGGGCAGCTACGAGCAGTACTTC	CASSPMGSYEQYF
21	many	TRBJ1-1	TRBV12-3/TRBV12-4	TRBD1	TGTGCCAGCAGTTCATCGTGGGGGGGAAGGGGACAGGGGATGAAAAATGCTGAAGCTTTCTTT	CASSSSWGGRGQGMKNAEAFF
14	.	TRBJ1-1	TRBV27	TRBD1	TGTGCCAGCAGTCTCGGACAGGGCGCCACTGAAGCTTTCTTT	CASSLGQGATEAFF
14	few	TRBJ2-7	TRBV19	TRBD1	TGTGCCAGTAGTGTCAGGGGGCAAGACTACGAGCAGTACTTC	CASSVRGQDYEQYF
17	few	TRBJ2-2	TRBV9	.	TGTGCCAGCAGCTCAAGATACAGAGCCGCGAACACCGGGGAGCTGTTTTTT	CASSSRYRAANTGELFF
13	many	TRBJ2-3	TRBV5-8	.	TGTGCCAGCAGCCACCGCCCCACAGATACGCAGTATTTT	CASSHRPTDTQYF
15	few	TRBJ2-1	TRBV6-2/TRBV6-3	.	TGTGCCAGCAGTTCCTTGGGGAGCTCCTACAATGAGCAGTTCTTC	CASSSLGSSYNEQFF
12	many	TRBJ2-5	TRBV10-3	.	TGTGCCGTCCGAGGAGTCCAAGAGACCCAGTACTTC	CAVRGVQETQYF
15	many	TRBJ2-1	TRBV24-1	TRBD2	TGTGCCACCAGTGCGTTTGCGGGAGACTACAATGAGCAGTTCTTC	CATSAFAGDYNEQFF
14	few	TRBJ2-7	TRBV6-1	.	TGTGCCAGCAGCTCGGGACTTCTTACCTACGAGCAGTACTTC	CASSSGLLTYEQYF
14	many	TRBJ2-3	TRBV5-1	.	TGCGCCAGCAGACAGGGATTAGTTACAGATACGCAGTATTTT	CASRQGLVTDTQYF
13	many	TRBJ1-2	TRBV7-2	.	TGTGCCAGCACCTTAGGGTACCAAGAGGGCTACACCTTC	CASTLGYQEGYTF
14	few	TRBJ2-1	TRBV9	.	TGTGCCAGCAGCGTTCCGGGCCGTAACAATGAGCAGTTCTTC	CASSVPGRNNEQFF
17	few	TRBJ1-6	TRBV4-2	.	TGTGCCAGCAGCCCATATTCGGGAGGTTCTCGCAATTCACCCCTCCACTTT	CASSPYSGGSRNSPLHF
14	.	TRBJ2-7	TRBV6-1	.	TGTGCCAGCAGTTTCCGGACAGAGAGGGACGAGCAGTACTTC	CASSFRTERDEQYF
15	once	TRBJ2-7	TRBV6-1	TRBD2	TGTGCCAGCAGTAAAAAGCGGGAGCCGTTCTACGAGCAGTACTTC	CASSKKREPFYEQYF
14	many	TRBJ1-4	TRBV28	.	TGTGCCAGCAGTTCCTTAGGGCTTGTTGAAAAACTGTTTTTT	CASSSLGLVEKLFF
15	many	TRBJ2-7	TRBV11-2	.	TGTGCCAGCAGCTTAGGTCGGGCAGGTCCCTACGAGCAGTACTTC	CASSLGRAGPYEQYF
14	many	TRBJ2-1	TRBV6-2/TRBV6-3	TRBD2	TGTGCCAGCAACTTGGGACTATCCTACAATGAGCAGTTCTTC	CASNLGLSYNEQFF